A selection of T cell receptor beta chains follows, all from one sample in a study of CD8+ T cells in alopecia areata. TCRdb's table, derived via immunoSEQ multiplex PCR, lists solely in-frame clones and lacks some. Of about 200,000 clones in the sample, 45% to 75% were seen once. This sample comprised CD4+ T cells sorted from blood, obtained at week 4, from a patient treated with tofacitinib. The source of these receptors is a human donor with alopecia areata. The CDR3 runs from the conserved cysteine through the conserved F or W. Fields, in order: J gene, D gene, V gene, clone size, CDR3 DNA, CDR3 protein. A D gene is named only where the DNA matches it firmly. The listing skips clone size in some rows; elsewhere it reads once, few, many or a size class.

TRBJ2-5	-	TRBV29-1	few	TGCAGCGTTGTTGGCCGCTGGTTGACCCAGTACTTC	CSVVGRWLTQYF
TRBJ2-5	-	TRBV15	-	TGTGCCACCAGTACTTACCAAGAGGCCCAGTACTTC	CATSTYQEAQYF
TRBJ2-1	-	TRBV27	-	TGTGCCAGCAGTTCCCTGGCGTCAGGGGACAATGAGCAGTTCTTC	CASSSLASGDNEQFF
TRBJ2-4	-	TRBV5-6	-	TGTGCCAGCAGCGACCGAAGCAGTTCTCCAGCCAAAAACATTCAGTACTTC	CASSDRSSSPAKNIQYF
TRBJ1-2	-	TRBV4-1	-	TGCGCCACCTCTCGCGACGGGCAAGGCTACACCTTC	CATSRDGQGYTF
TRBJ1-2	TRBD1	TRBV6-1	-	TGTGCCAGCAGTGAAGATCGGACAGGGTGGTTTAGTGGCTACACCTTC	CASSEDRTGWFSGYTF
TRBJ1-1	-	TRBV30	once	TGTGCCTGGATCCGTGGGCCGAACACTGAAGCTTTCTTT	CAWIRGPNTEAFF
TRBJ1-2	-	TRBV29-1	-	TGCAGCGTTGAGGGCTACACCTTC	CSVEGYTF
TRBJ1-2	-	TRBV4-3	-	TGCGCCAGCGCTCGTAATTCAGCATCCCCAGGCAATGGCTACACCTTC	CASARNSASPGNGYTF
TRBJ2-1	-	TRBV18	few	TGTGCCAGCTCACCACCAGGAGGGTACAATGAGCAGTTCTTC	CASSPPGGYNEQFF
TRBJ2-7	-	TRBV30	-	TGTGCCTGGAAGGCCTCTCCCTACGAGCAGTACTTC	CAWKASPYEQYF
TRBJ1-6	-	TRBV7-9	-	TGTGCCAGCGGGTCGAATAATTCACCCCTCCACTTT	CASGSNNSPLHF
TRBJ2-1	-	TRBV5-1	once	TGCGCCAGCAGCTTGAGTCGGCGGTATGAGCAGTTCTTC	CASSLSRRYEQFF
TRBJ1-1	-	TRBV28	-	TGTGCCAGCAGTTTACCGGGGGCGGAGAGATCTGAAGCTTTCTTT	CASSLPGAERSEAFF
TRBJ2-5	-	TRBV7-2	few	TGTGCCAGCAGCTTAGGGCCCACCCGCGGGGTACAAGAGACCCAGTACTTC	CASSLGPTRGVQETQYF
TRBJ2-7	TRBD1	TRBV5-4	-	TGTGCCAGCACCCCCTGGGACAGTTCCTACGAGCAGTACTTC	CASTPWDSSYEQYF
TRBJ1-1	-	TRBV10-2	few	TGCGCCAGCAGTGAGTCCAGGGGTTACACTGAAGCTTTCTTT	CASSESRGYTEAFF
TRBJ2-1	-	TRBV10-3	-	TGTGCCATCAGGGAACTCCTTAACAATGAGCAGTTCTTC	CAIRELLNNEQFF
TRBJ1-5	-	TRBV7-2	few	TGTGCCAGCAGCTGGGGGATTGAAAATCAGCCCCAGCATTTT	CASSWGIENQPQHF
TRBJ2-5	-	TRBV15	-	TGTGCCACCAGCAGAGATCGACGCGGGACCGGGGAGACCCAGTACTTC	CATSRDRRGTGETQYF
TRBJ1-1	TRBD1	TRBV28	few	TGTGCCACCGTACAGGGGACGAACACTGAAGCTTTCTTT	CATVQGTNTEAFF
TRBJ2-5	-	TRBV7-9	few	TGTGCCAGCAGCTTCTACGGGAACCAAGAGACCCAGTACTTC	CASSFYGNQETQYF
TRBJ1-2	TRBD1	TRBV2	-	TGTGCCAGCAGTGAACAGGGGACAGGGGGCAGGACCTATGGCTACACCTTC	CASSEQGTGGRTYGYTF
TRBJ2-3	-	TRBV5-6	-	TGTGCCAGCAGCTTTGGTCGACAGTACAGCACAGATACGCAGTATTTT	CASSFGRQYSTDTQYF
TRBJ2-6	-	TRBV7-9	-	TGTGCCAGCAGCCTACGAAACCCGGAGGTCGCTGGGGCCAACGTCCTGACTTTC	CASSLRNPEVAGANVLTF
TRBJ2-3	-	TRBV5-1	few	TGCGCCAGCAGCTTGGTCAGCCGGAGCACAGATACGCAGTATTTT	CASSLVSRSTDTQYF
TRBJ1-2	TRBD1	TRBV6-5	-	TGTGCCAGCACCGGGACAGGAGGCTACACCTTC	CASTGTGGYTF
TRBJ1-2	-	TRBV30	-	TGTGCCTGTCTAATGCGCTCCGGGGTGGCGGGCTACACCTTC	CACLMRSGVAGYTF
TRBJ1-2	TRBD1	TRBV19	-	TGTGCCAGTAGTCCCCGGACAGGCTATGGCTACACCTTC	CASSPRTGYGYTF
TRBJ2-7	TRBD2	TRBV11-2	few	TGTGCCAGCAGCTATGAACTAGCGAGCTACGAGCAGTACTTC	CASSYELASYEQYF
TRBJ2-7	-	TRBV28	-	TGTGCCAGCAGTCTGACAGGAGCCAGCTTCGAGCAGTACTTC	CASSLTGASFEQYF
TRBJ1-5	-	TRBV10-2	-	TGCGCCAGCAGTGGGACCCTCAATCAGCCCCAGCATTTT	CASSGTLNQPQHF
TRBJ2-5	-	TRBV13	few	TGTGCCAGCAGAAAACTCCGGACTACCCAAGAGACCCAGTACTTC	CASRKLRTTQETQYF
TRBJ1-4	-	TRBV30	-	TGTGCCTGGAGTGTAGGTGGGAAGGGGAAACTGTTTTTT	CAWSVGGKGKLFF
TRBJ1-2	-	TRBV25-1	-	TGTGCCAGCAGTGAATGGGACATCTATGGCTACACCTTC	CASSEWDIYGYTF
TRBJ1-2	-	TRBV19	few	TGTGCCAGTAACCCCCAGGGCAACTATGGCTACACCTTC	CASNPQGNYGYTF
TRBJ2-6	-	TRBV28	few	TGTGCCAGTCAGTCCGGGGCCAACGTCCTGACTTTC	CASQSGANVLTF
TRBJ1-1	-	TRBV29-1	-	TGCAGCGTTATTCCAAGCACTGAAGCTTTCTTT	CSVIPSTEAFF
TRBJ2-1	TRBD2	TRBV5-4	-	TGTGCCAGCAGCTTGGAGCGGGAAGTCTACAATGAGCAGTTCTTC	CASSLEREVYNEQFF
TRBJ1-6	-	TRBV28	once	TGTGCCAGCACAGGACAGATAAATTCACCCCTCCACTTT	CASTGQINSPLHF
TRBJ2-3	-	TRBV25-1	-	TGTGCCAGCAGTGAAAGCACAGATACGCAGTATTTT	CASSESTDTQYF
TRBJ1-2	-	TRBV6-1	-	TGTGCCAGCAGTCGGGCAGCTAACTATGGCTACACCTTC	CASSRAANYGYTF
TRBJ2-6	-	TRBV25-1	-	TGTGCCAGCAGTGCCAGGAACCCTGGGGCCAACGTCCTGACTTTC	CASSARNPGANVLTF
TRBJ2-1	TRBD1	TRBV30	once	TGTGCCTTACGGACAGGATGGGAGCAGTTCTTC	CALRTGWEQFF
TRBJ1-1	-	TRBV29-1	few	TGCAGCGTTGTTTCTCCCCCGAACGGTGAAGCTTTCTTT	CSVVSPPNGEAFF
TRBJ1-5	-	TRBV25-1	-	TGTGCCAGCAGTGGTCCCTCTCAGCCCCAGCATTTT	CASSGPSQPQHF
TRBJ1-2	TRBD1	TRBV30	-	TGTGCCTTGGGACAGCTTCAGGATGGCTACACCTTC	CALGQLQDGYTF
TRBJ1-1	TRBD1	TRBV28	few	TGTGCCAGCAGGGGACAGGGGGACACTGAAGCTTTCTTT	CASRGQGDTEAFF
TRBJ2-5	TRBD2	TRBV11-2	-	TGTGCCAGCAGCTGGAGCACTAGCGGGGGGGCCGGGGAGACCCAGTACTTC	CASSWSTSGGAGETQYF
TRBJ2-5	-	TRBV4-1	few	TGCGCCAGCAGCCAAGAAGAGACCCAGTACTTC	CASSQEETQYF
TRBJ2-3	-	TRBV19	-	TGTGCCAGTAGTCGCGAACACCCAGATACGCAGTATTTT	CASSREHPDTQYF
TRBJ2-3	TRBD2	TRBV7-8	-	TGTGCCAGCAGCTTAGGGGGACTAGCGAGGGATACGCAGTATTTT	CASSLGGLARDTQYF
TRBJ2-3	TRBD2	TRBV29-1	-	TGCAGCGTAGGGGCGTGGGGGACTAGTGGCACAGATACGCAGTATTTT	CSVGAWGTSGTDTQYF
TRBJ1-6	-	TRBV7-2	-	TGTGCCAGCAGCTCCAGACAAAATAATTCACCCCTCCACTTT	CASSSRQNNSPLHF
TRBJ1-2	-	TRBV23-1	-	TGCGCCAGCAGTCACAGGACGGGCTACACCTTC	CASSHRTGYTF
TRBJ1-5	-	TRBV2	few	TGTGCCACCCAACAGGGAACGAGCAATCAGCCCCAGCATTTT	CATQQGTSNQPQHF
TRBJ2-3	-	TRBV30	few	TGTGCCTGGAGTGCTGGCGATACGCAGTATTTT	CAWSAGDTQYF
TRBJ2-5	TRBD1	TRBV2	-	TGTGCCAGCAGTGAAGGGGGGACAGGGGGAGAGACCCAGTACTTC	CASSEGGTGGETQYF
TRBJ2-5	TRBD2	TRBV29-1	-	TGCAGCGGAAGACTAGCGGGGGGCGAGACCCAGTACTTC	CSGRLAGGETQYF
TRBJ1-3	TRBD1	TRBV6-1	few	TGTGCCAGCAGTGAAAGAAGAGGGGGCACTGGAAACACCATATATTTT	CASSERRGGTGNTIYF